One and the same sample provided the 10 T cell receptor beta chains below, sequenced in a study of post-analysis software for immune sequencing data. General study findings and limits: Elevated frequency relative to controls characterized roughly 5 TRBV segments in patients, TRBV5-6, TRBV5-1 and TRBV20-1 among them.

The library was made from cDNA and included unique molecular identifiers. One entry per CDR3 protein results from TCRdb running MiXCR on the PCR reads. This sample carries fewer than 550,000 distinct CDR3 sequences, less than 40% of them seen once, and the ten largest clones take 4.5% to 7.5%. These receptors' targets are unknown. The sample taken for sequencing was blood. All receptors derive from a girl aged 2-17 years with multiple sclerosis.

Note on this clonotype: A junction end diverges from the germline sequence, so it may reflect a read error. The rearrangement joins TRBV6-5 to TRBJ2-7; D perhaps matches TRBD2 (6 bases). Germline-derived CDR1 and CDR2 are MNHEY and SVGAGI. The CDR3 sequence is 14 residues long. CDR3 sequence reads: CTSSYSGGSYEQYF. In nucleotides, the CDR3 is TGTACCAGCAGTTATTCCGGGGGCTCCTACGAGCAGTACTTC.

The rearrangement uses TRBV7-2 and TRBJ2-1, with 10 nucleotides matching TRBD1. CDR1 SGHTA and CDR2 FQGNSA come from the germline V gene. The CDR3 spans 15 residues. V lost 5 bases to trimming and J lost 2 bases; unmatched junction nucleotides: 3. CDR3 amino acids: CASSQTGGPYNEQFF. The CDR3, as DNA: TGTGCCAGCAGCCAGACAGGGGGCCCCTACAATGAGCAGTTCTTC.

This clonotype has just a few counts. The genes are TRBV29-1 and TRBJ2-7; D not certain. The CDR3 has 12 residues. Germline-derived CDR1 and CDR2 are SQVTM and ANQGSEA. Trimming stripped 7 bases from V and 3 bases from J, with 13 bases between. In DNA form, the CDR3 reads TGCAGCGCCTTGACGGAAAGCTACGAGCAGTACTTC. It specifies CSALTESYEQYF.

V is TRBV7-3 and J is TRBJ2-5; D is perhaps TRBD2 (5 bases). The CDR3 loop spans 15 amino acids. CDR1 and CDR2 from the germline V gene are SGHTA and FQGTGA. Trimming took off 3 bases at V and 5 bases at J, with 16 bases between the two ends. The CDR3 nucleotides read TGTGCCAGCAGCTTCCTAGGGAGTAGAGGGGAGACCCAGTACTTC. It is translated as CASSFLGSRGETQYF.

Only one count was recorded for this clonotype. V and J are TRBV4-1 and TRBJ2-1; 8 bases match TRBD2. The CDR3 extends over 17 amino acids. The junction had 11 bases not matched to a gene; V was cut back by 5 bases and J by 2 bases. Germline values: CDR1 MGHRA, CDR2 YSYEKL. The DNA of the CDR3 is TGCGCCAGCAGCGCAGTCGTAACTAGCGGAACCTACAATGAGCAGTTCTTC. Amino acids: CASSAVVTSGTYNEQFF.

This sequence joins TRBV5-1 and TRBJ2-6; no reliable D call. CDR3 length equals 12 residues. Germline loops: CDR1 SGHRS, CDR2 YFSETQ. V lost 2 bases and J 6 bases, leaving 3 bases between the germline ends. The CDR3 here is CASSFQANVLTF. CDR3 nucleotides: TGCGCCAGCAGCTTCCAGGCCAACGTCCTGACTTTC. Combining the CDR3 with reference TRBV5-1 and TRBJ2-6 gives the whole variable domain KAGVTQTPRYLIKTRGQQVTLSCSPISGHRSVSWYQQTPGQGLQFLFEYFSETQRNKGNFPGRFSGRQFSNSRSEMNVSTLELGDSALYLCASSFQANVLTFGAGSRLTVL.

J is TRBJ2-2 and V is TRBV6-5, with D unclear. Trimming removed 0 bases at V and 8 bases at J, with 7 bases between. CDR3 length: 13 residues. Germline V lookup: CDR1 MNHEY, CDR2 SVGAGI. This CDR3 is CASSYSYRGELFF. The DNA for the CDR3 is TGTGCCAGCAGTTACTCGTATCGGGGGGAGCTGTTTTTT.

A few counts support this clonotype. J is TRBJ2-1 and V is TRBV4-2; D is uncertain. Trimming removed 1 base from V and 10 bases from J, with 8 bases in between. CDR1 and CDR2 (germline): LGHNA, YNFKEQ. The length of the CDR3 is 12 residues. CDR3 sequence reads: CASSQGPYEQFF. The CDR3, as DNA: TGTGCCAGCAGCCAAGGGCCCTACGAGCAGTTCTTC.

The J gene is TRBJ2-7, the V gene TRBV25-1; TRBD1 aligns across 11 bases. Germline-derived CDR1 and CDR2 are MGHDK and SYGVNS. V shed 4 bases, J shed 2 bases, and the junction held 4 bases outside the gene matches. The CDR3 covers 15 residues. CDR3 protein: CASSAADRGPYEQYF. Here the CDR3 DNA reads TGTGCCAGCAGTGCCGCGGACAGGGGGCCCTACGAGCAGTACTTC.

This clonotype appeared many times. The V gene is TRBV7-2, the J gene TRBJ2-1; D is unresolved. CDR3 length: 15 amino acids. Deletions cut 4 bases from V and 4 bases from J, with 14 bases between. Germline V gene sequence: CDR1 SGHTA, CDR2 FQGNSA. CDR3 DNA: TGTGCCAGCAGCTCACAAGTCTACCATTACAATGAGCAGTTCTTC. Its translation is CASSSQVYHYNEQFF.